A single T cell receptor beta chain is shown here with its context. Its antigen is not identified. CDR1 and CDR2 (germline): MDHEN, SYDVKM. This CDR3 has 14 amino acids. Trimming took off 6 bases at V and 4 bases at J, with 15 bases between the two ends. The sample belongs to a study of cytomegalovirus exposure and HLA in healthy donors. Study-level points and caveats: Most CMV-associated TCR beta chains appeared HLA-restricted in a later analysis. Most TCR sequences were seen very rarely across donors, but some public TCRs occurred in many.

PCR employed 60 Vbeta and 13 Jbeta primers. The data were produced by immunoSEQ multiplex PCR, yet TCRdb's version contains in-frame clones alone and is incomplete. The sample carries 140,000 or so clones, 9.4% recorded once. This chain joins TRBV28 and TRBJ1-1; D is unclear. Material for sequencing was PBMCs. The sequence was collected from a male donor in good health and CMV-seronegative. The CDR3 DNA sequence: TGTGCCAGCAGAGCGGCGGCCCTTAGCACTGAAGCTTTCTTT. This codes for CASRAAALSTEAFF.